This TCR beta chain was identified during a study of cytomegalovirus exposure and HLA in healthy donors. Amplification used 60 Vbeta primers and 13 Jbeta primers. TCRdb's copy holds only in-frame clones and misses some; the assay was immunoSEQ multiplex PCR. Of about 130,000 clones listed, more than 80% are singletons. J lost 11 bases, V lost 0 bases, and 12 bases had no gene match. This CDR3 has 15 amino acids. CDR1 is LGHNA and CDR2 is YNFKEQ in the germline V gene. The table lists this clone with a few counts. Sequencing used PBMCs. The V call is TRBV4-2, the J call TRBJ2-5; 7 positions agree with TRBD2. This clonotype was sampled from a male donor in good health and CMV-seronegative. CDR3: CASSQENGGSYAQYF. CDR3 coding DNA: TGTGCCAGCAGCCAAGAGAACGGGGGGAGCTATGCGCAGTACTTC.